This T cell receptor beta chain was profiled in a study of post-analysis software for immune sequencing data. Study conclusions and caveats: Under F measure analysis, samples from one preparation batch co-clustered strongly. There were a few TRBV segments more frequent in patients than controls, and TRBV5-6, TRBV5-1 and TRBV20-1 were among them. Significantly lower normalized Chao1 diversity was seen in multiple sclerosis patients than in controls.

On this clonotype: Its matching antigen is unknown.

The length of the CDR3 is 15 residues. CDR1 and CDR2 from the germline V gene are SEHNR and FQNEAQ (reference sequence). V was shortened by 1 base and J by 5 bases, with 14 bases between the two germline ends. Unique molecular identifiers featured in each of the TCR beta cDNA libraries. Each batch of about 0.95 to 11 million T cells produced hundreds of thousands of cDNA molecules. MiXCR, run by TCRdb on the PCR reads, gives a single entry per CDR3 protein. This sample yields 350,000 to 500,000 distinct CDR3 sequences, of which approximately 37% are seen a single time; less than 10% belongs to the top ten.

This receptor was identified in a girl under 10 years old with multiple sclerosis. Sequencing was performed on blood. This chain links TRBV7-9 with TRBJ2-5; perhaps D is TRBD1 or TRBD2 (6 bases each). In nucleotides, the CDR3 is TGTGCCAGCAGCTTAGTGGGGGGCCCCACTGAGACCCAGTACTTC. Its protein is CASSLVGGPTETQYF. Filled out from reference TRBV7-9 and TRBJ2-5, the complete variable domain reads DTGVSQNPRHKITKRGQNVTFRCDPISEHNRLYWYRQTLGQGPEFLTYFQNEAQLEKSRLLSDRFSAERPKGSFSTLEIQRTEQGDSAMYLCASSLVGGPTETQYFGPGTRLLVL.